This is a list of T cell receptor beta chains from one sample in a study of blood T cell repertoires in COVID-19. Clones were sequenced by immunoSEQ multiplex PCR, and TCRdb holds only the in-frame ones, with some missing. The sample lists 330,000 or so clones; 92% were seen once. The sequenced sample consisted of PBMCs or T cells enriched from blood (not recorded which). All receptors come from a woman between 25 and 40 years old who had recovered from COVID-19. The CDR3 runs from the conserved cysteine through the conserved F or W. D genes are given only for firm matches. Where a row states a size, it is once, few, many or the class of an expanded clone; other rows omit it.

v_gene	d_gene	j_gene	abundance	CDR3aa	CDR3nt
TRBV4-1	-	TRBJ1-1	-	CASSQEVGLNTEAFF	TGCGCCAGCAGCCAAGAGGTGGGGCTGAACACTGAAGCTTTCTTT
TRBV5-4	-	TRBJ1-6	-	CASSVRQDGPLHF	TGTGCCAGCAGCGTGAGACAGGATGGACCCCTCCACTTT
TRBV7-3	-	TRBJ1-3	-	CASSLQGYSSGNTIYF	TGTGCCAGCAGCCTACAGGGTTACTCTTCTGGAAACACCATATATTTT
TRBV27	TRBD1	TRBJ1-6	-	CASSHRQGSFSPLHF	TGTGCCAGCAGTCACCGACAGGGAAGTTTCTCACCCCTCCACTTT
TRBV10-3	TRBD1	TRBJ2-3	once	CAISPTGGAADTQYF	TGTGCCATCAGTCCCACAGGGGGCGCCGCAGATACGCAGTATTTT
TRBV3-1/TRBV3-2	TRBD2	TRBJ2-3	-	CASSQITLRLAGADTQYF	TGTGCCAGCAGCCAAATCACTCTCAGACTAGCGGGGGCAGATACGCAGTATTTT
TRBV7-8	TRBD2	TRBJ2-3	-	CASSLPLLAGGSADTQYF	TGTGCCAGCAGCTTACCGTTGCTAGCGGGAGGGAGTGCAGATACGCAGTATTTT
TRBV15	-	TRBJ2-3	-	CATSSTQGRTDTQYF	TGTGCCACCAGCAGTACGCAGGGCCGCACAGATACGCAGTATTTT
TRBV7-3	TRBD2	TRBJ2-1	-	CASSFWGGRNEQFF	TGTGCCAGCAGCTTCTGGGGGGGTCGCAATGAGCAGTTCTTC
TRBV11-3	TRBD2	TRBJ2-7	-	CASSLVAGAYEQYF	TGTGCCAGCAGCTTAGTAGCGGGGGCCTACGAGCAGTACTTC